This passage covers 23 T cell receptor beta chains from one sample sequenced in a study of T cells after yellow fever vaccination. TCRdb independently ran MiXCR on the 5' RACE reads; one entry per CDR3 protein. In the table there are 95,000 to 150,000 distinct CDR3 sequences, roughly 6.7% of which are singletons. Here the sequenced sample was CD4+ T cells sorted from PBMCs, taken less than 11 days after the first yellow fever vaccination. All receptors come from a man between 18 and 35 years old who received the YFV17D yellow fever vaccine.

The gene calls are TRBV19 and TRBJ1-2; D gene ambiguous. The CDR3 has 16 residues. Trimming shortened V by 0 bases and J by 5 bases, and 16 bases separated the two germline ends. Germline-derived CDR1 and CDR2 are LNHDA and SQIVND (reference sequence). The CDR3 loop is CASSIETPPTWYGYTF. CDR3 in DNA: TGTGCCAGTAGTATAGAAACTCCTCCAACATGGTATGGCTACACCTTC.

This clonotype was counted many times. CDR3 nucleotide sequence: TGTGCCAGCAGTTACTCGGGTGGGCTGCGCACTGAAGCTTTCTTT. Translated, it gives CASSYSGGLRTEAFF. This rearrangement joins TRBV6-5 to TRBJ1-1; no definite D call. The CDR3 spans 15 residues. Germline CDR1 reads MNHEY; CDR2 reads SVGAGI. Trimming removed 0 bases from V and 4 bases from J, with 12 bases in between.

This chain uses TRBV2 with TRBJ2-1, with TRBD1 matching 8 bases. V was pared by 5 bases and J by 8 bases, with 5 bases of the junction left unmatched. The germline V gene encodes CDR1 SNHLY and CDR2 FYNNEI. The CDR3 has 13 amino acids. The CDR3 sequence: CASSRTGYDEQFF. The CDR3 DNA reads as TGTGCCAGCAGTCGGACAGGGTATGATGAGCAGTTCTTC.

The table lists this clonotype with many counts. The chain uses TRBV20-1 and TRBJ1-2, with D maybe TRBD1 (5 bases). The CDR3 is made up of 14 amino acids. V dropped 6 bases and J dropped 8 bases, with 22 bases sitting between them. Germline CDR1 is DFQATT and CDR2 is SNEGSKA (reference sequence). The CDR3 sequence is CSAVRGRGKGGYTF. In DNA form, the CDR3 reads TGCAGTGCCGTTAGGGGTCGGGGGAAGGGCGGCTACACCTTC.

The table lists this clonotype with many counts. The rearrangement joins TRBV6-1 to TRBJ2-1; a weak D match, TRBD2 (6 bases). Between the trimmed V and J ends, which lost 6 bases and 0 bases, there was a span of 12 bases. The V gene's germline CDR1 is MNHNS and CDR2 SASEGT. CDR3 length: 15 residues. The CDR3 region has the DNA TGTGCCAGCAGCCCACGGAGGGGCTCCTACAATGAGCAGTTCTTC. Protein sequence: CASSPRRGSYNEQFF.

This clonotype was seen repeatedly, ten times or more. The chain joins TRBV12-3 or TRBV12-4 to TRBJ1-1; maybe TRBD1 (5 bases). V gave up 7 bases and J gave up 5 bases, with 23 bases separating them. This CDR3 contains 16 residues. The DNA of the CDR3 is TGTGCCAGCACCCTAGAGGGGTTACTGGAATATACTGAAGCTTTCTTT. Amino acids: CASTLEGLLEYTEAFF.

This clonotype was seen ten or more times. The CDR3 spells CASSTTGVGEQYV. CDR3 DNA sequence: TGTGCCAGCAGCACGACAGGGGTAGGCGAGCAGTACGTC. V gene TRBV11-2 combines with J gene TRBJ2-7; 8 nucleotides line up with TRBD1. V lost 5 bases, J lost 6 bases, and 6 bases stayed unmatched. The CDR3 spans 13 residues. CDR1 and CDR2 from the germline V gene are SGHAT and FQNNGV.

This clonotype was recorded at least ten times. The rearrangement uses TRBV7-2 and TRBJ2-2; 8 nucleotides agree with TRBD2. CDR1 SGHTA and CDR2 FQGNSA come from the germline V gene. V shed 1 base, J shed 4 bases, and the junction held 5 bases outside the gene matches. The CDR3 length is 16 residues. The CDR3 bases are TGTGCCAGCAGCTTAGACGGGGGGGCGGTCACCGGGGAGCTGTTTTTT. Its protein is CASSLDGGAVTGELFF.

This clonotype was counted ten times or more. This chain links TRBV7-2 with TRBJ2-1; D is unclear. V lost 5 bases and J lost 7, with 9 bases in between. The CDR3 consists of 12 residues. Germline CDR1 is SGHTA and CDR2 is FQGNSA. CDR3 amino acids: CASSLSVNEQFF. DNA of the CDR3: TGTGCCAGCAGCCTCTCGGTGAATGAGCAGTTCTTC.

The sample holds a few counts of this clonotype. This chain uses TRBV12-3 or TRBV12-4 with TRBJ2-1; D is unclear. V shed 6 bases and J shed 8 bases, with 20 bases lying between them. There are 15 residues in the CDR3. CDR3 nucleotide sequence: TGTGCCAGCAGGCCCCCGATATTCCTGGGCTATGAGCAGTTCTTC. Residues: CASRPPIFLGYEQFF.

This clonotype came up a few times. The chain employs TRBV4-2 and TRBJ2-3; TRBD2 agrees at 10 bases. In germline, CDR1 is LGHNA, CDR2 YNFKEQ. V trimming: 0 bases; J trimming: 3 bases; junction bases outside the gene matches: 3. The CDR3 contains 16 residues. The CDR3 sequence is CASSQEAGGGTDTQYF. The CDR3, as DNA: TGTGCCAGCAGCCAAGAAGCGGGGGGGGGGACAGATACGCAGTATTTT.

This clonotype was seen at least ten times. CDR3 sequence reads: CASREGAGGFIAPLHF. CDR3 DNA: TGTGCCAGCAGGGAGGGGGCTGGGGGTTTCATCGCACCCCTCCACTTT. J is TRBJ1-6 and V is TRBV28; TRBD1 agrees at 7 bases. The CDR3 is 16 residues long. J lost 11 bases, V lost 6 bases, and 16 bases had no gene match. The germline V gene has CDR1 MDHEN and CDR2 SYDVKM.

Concerning this clonotype: It may be a read error: a sequence one base away is much more abundant. The CDR3 DNA reads TGTGCCAGCGGTTTGGGGCAGGGGAGGCAGTACGTC. Translating it yields CASGLGQGRQYV. This chain uses TRBV12-3 or TRBV12-4 with TRBJ2-7; a weak D match, TRBD1 (6 bases). This CDR3 has 12 amino acids.

This clonotype was seen repeatedly, ten times or more. The chain carries TRBV9 and TRBJ2-3; 10 positions agree with TRBD1. Germline V lookup: CDR1 SGDLS, CDR2 YYNGEE. The CDR3 is 18 amino acids. V shed 3 bases, J shed 5 bases, and the junction held 15 bases outside the gene matches. CDR3 sequence reads: CASSAQSGQGDLGDTQYF. CDR3 nucleotides: TGTGCCAGCAGCGCCCAAAGTGGACAGGGGGATTTAGGAGATACGCAGTATTTT.

The sample holds a few counts of this clonotype. The chain is built from TRBV19 and TRBJ1-4, with unresolved D. The CDR3 covers 10 residues. Germline V CDR1 and CDR2: LNHDA, SQIVND (reference sequence). Deletions cut 6 bases from V and 8 bases from J, with 4 bases between. CDR3 sequence: CASRREKLFF. CDR3 in DNA: TGTGCCAGTAGGCGGGAAAAACTGTTTTTT.

At least ten counts were recorded for this clonotype. This sequence joins TRBV6-2 or TRBV6-3 and TRBJ1-1; no reliable D call. The CDR3 is 12 residues long. The V gene lost 4 bases and the J gene lost 0 bases, with 3 bases spanning the gap. Germline values: CDR1 MNHEY, CDR2 SVGEGT. The CDR3 here is CASSWMNTEAFF. The CDR3 DNA is TGTGCCAGCAGTTGGATGAACACTGAAGCTTTCTTT.

This clonotype was seen at least ten times. This chain's CDR3 is CASSLGDASPLHF. The CDR3 nucleotides are TGCGCCAGCAGCTTGGGGGACGCCTCCCCCCTCCACTTT. The chain carries TRBV5-1 and TRBJ1-6; possibly TRBD1 for D (5 bases). There are 13 residues in the CDR3. The germline gives CDR1 SGHRS, CDR2 YFSETQ. Deletions cut 0 bases from V and 13 bases from J, with 11 bases between.

This clonotype showed up many times. DNA for the CDR3: TGTGCCAGCAGTTTGAAATCGAGGAACACTGAAGCTTTCTTT. It translates to CASSLKSRNTEAFF. The chain links TRBV6-5 to TRBJ1-1, with D hard to call. The V gene's germline CDR1 is MNHEY and CDR2 SVGAGI. The CDR3 runs 14 residues. V lost 4 bases and J lost 1, with 10 bases in between.

The sample holds many counts of this clonotype. V is TRBV10-3 and J is TRBJ2-2, with TRBD1 identical over 9 bases. CDR3 size: 13 residues. The J segment lost 7 bases and the V segment lost 6 bases, leaving 3 bases of the junction unmatched. Germline V lookup: CDR1 ENHRY, CDR2 SYGVKD. This CDR3 is CAIRGTGIGELFF. The DNA for the CDR3 is TGTGCCATCAGGGGGACAGGGATCGGGGAGCTGTTTTTT.

This clonotype was recorded at least ten times. The genes are TRBV4-1 and TRBJ1-2; TRBD1 aligns across 10 bases. The CDR3 sequence is 16 residues long. The trim removed 3 bases at V and 8 bases at J, leaving 12 bases unmatched. Germline CDR1 is MGHRA and CDR2 is YSYEKL. CDR3 sequence (DNA): TGCGCCAGCAGCCATTACGCTGGGACAGGGGTAGTAGGCTACACCTTC. Protein product: CASSHYAGTGVVGYTF.

The chain employs TRBV20-1 and TRBJ2-2, with 8 bases aligning to TRBD1. Looked up from germline, CDR1 is DFQATT and CDR2 is SNEGSKA (reference sequence). The CDR3 loop spans 17 amino acids. Losses at the gene ends were 1 base for V and 1 base for J; bases not matched to a gene: 8. DNA of the CDR3: TGCAGTGCTAGAGCAGGGGGCAACAGGGGGAACACCGGGGAGCTGTTTTTT. Protein: CSARAGGNRGNTGELFF.

This clonotype showed up many times. DNA for the CDR3: TGTGCCAGCAGCAAAGGCCCCCGCTACAATGAGCAGTTCTTC. Protein: CASSKGPRYNEQFF. The rearrangement joins TRBV21-1 to TRBJ2-1; the DNA was not used to check the table's D call, TRBD1. TRBV21-1 is designated a pseudogene. The CDR3 extends over 14 amino acids.

The chain employs TRBV6-2 or TRBV6-3 and TRBJ2-3, with D uncertain. Germline CDR1 and CDR2: MNHEY and SVGEGT. V lost 7 bases and J 8 bases, leaving 10 bases between the germline ends. The CDR3 is made up of 11 amino acids. CDR3 residues: CASTLKGTQYF. The CDR3 DNA follows: TGTGCCAGCACCCTAAAGGGTACGCAGTATTTT.